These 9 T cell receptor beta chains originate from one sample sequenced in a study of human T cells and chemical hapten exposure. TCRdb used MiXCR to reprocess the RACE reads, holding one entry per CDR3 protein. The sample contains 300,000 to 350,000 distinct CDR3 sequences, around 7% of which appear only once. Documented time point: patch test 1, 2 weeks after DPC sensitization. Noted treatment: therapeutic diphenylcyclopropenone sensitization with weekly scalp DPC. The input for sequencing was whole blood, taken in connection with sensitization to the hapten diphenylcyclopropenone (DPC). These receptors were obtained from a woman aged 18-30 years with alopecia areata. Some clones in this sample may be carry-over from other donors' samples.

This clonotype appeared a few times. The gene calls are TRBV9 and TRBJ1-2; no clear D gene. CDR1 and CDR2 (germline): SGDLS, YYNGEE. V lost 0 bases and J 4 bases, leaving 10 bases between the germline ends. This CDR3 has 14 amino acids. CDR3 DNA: TGTGCCAGCAGCGTAGGGGCAGGCCCCTATGGCTACACCTTC. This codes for CASSVGAGPYGYTF.

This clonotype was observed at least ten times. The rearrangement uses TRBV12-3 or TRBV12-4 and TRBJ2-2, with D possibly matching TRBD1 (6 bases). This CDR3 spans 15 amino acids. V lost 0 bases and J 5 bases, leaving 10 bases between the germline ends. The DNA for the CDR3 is TGTGCCAGCAGTTTAGCGGGGGCTTTGACCGGGGAGCTGTTTTTT. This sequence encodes CASSLAGALTGELFF.

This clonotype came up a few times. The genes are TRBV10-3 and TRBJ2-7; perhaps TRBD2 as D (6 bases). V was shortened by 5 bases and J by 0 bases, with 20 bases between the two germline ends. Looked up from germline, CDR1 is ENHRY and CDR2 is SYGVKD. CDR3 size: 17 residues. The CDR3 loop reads CAISISNSGDSSYEQYF. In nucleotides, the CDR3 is TGTGCCATCAGTATATCAAATAGCGGCGACAGCTCCTACGAGCAGTACTTC.

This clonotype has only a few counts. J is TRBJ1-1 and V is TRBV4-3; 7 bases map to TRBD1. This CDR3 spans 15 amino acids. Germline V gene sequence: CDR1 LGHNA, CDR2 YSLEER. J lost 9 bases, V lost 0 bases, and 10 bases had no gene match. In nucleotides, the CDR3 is TGCGCCAGCAGCCAAGAGGGCCAGGCGACAGGGAAAGCTTTCTTT. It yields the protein CASSQEGQATGKAFF.

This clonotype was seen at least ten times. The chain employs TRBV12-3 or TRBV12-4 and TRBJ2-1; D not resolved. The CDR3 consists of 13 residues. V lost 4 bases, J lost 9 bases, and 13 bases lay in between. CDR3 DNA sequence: TGTGCCAGCAGTTCGAGTGGGTTGGGTGAGCAGTTCTTC. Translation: CASSSSGLGEQFF.

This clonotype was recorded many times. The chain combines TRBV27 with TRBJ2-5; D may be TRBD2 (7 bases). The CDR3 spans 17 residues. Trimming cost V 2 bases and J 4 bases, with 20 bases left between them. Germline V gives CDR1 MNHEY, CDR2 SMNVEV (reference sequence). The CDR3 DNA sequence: TGTGCCAGCAGTTTACTGTTGGGCGGGGGCCTTGGAGAGACCCAGTACTTC. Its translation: CASSLLLGGGLGETQYF.

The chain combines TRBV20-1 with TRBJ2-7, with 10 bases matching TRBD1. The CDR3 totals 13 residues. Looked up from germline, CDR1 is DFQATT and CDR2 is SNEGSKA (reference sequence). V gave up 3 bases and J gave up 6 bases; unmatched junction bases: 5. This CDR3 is CSASPGQGLEQYF. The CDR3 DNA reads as TGCAGTGCTAGCCCGGGACAGGGGCTCGAGCAGTACTTC.

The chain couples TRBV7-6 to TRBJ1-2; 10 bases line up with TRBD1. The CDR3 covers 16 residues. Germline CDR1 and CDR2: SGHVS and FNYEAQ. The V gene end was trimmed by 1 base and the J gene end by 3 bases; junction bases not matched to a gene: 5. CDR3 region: CASSLGGTGEDYGYTF. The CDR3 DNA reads TGTGCCAGCAGCTTAGGGGGGACAGGGGAGGACTATGGCTACACCTTC. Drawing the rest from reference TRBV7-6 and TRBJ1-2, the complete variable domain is GAGVSQSPRYKVTKRGQDVALRCDPISGHVSLYWYRQALGQGPEFLTYFNYEAQQDKSGLPNDRFSAERPEGSISTLTIQRTEQRDSAMYRCASSLGGTGEDYGYTFGSGTRLTVV.

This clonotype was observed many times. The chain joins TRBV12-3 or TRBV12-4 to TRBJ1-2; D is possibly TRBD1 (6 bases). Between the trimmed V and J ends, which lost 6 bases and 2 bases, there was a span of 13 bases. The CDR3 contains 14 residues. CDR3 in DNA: TGTGCCAGCAGGCTCAACACAGGGAACTATGGCTACACCTTC. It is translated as CASRLNTGNYGYTF.